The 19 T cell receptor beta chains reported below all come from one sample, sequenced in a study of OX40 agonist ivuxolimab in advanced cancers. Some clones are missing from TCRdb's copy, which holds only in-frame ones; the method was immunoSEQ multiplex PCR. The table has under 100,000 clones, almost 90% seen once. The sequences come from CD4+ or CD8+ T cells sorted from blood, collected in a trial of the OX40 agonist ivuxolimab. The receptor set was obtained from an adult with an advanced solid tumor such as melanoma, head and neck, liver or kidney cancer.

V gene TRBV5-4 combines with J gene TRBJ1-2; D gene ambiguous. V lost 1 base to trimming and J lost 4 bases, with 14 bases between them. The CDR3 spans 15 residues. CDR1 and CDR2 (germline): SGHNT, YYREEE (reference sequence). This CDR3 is CASSLHSGQPYGYTF. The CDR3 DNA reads TGTGCCAGCAGCTTGCATTCTGGGCAGCCCTATGGCTACACCTTC.

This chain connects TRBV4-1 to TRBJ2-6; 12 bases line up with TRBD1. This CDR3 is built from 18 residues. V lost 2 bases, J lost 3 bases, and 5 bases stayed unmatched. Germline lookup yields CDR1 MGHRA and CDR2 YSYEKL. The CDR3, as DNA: TGCGCCAGCAGCCAACCGGGACAGGGGGCTATTGGGGCCAACGTCCTGACTTTC. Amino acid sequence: CASSQPGQGAIGANVLTF.

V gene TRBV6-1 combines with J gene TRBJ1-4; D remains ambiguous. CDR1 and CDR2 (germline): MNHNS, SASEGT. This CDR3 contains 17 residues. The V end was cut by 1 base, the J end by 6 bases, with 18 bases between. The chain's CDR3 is CASSEVLGWSFHEKLFF. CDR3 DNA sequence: TGTGCCAGCAGTGAAGTCCTCGGGTGGTCGTTCCATGAAAAACTGTTTTTT.

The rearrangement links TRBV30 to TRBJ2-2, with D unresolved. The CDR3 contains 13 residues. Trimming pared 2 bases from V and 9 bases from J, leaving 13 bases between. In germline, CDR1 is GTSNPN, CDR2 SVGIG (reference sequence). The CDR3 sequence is CAWSRDSSRELFF. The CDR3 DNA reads TGTGCCTGGAGTAGAGATAGCAGTAGGGAGCTGTTTTTT.

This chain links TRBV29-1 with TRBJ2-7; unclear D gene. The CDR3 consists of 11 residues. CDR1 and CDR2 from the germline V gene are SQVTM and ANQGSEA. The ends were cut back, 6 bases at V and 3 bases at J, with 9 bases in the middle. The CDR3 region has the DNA TGCAGCGTCGAACATCTCTACGAGCAGTACTTC. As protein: CSVEHLYEQYF.

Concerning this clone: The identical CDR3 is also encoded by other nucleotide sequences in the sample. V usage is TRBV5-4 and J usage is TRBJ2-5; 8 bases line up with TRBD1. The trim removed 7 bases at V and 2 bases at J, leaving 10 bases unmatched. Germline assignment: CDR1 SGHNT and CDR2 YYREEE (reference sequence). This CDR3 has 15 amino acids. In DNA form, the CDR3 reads TGTGCCAGCTCGGGACAGGTGATATCGCAAGAGACCCAGTACTTC. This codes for CASSGQVISQETQYF.

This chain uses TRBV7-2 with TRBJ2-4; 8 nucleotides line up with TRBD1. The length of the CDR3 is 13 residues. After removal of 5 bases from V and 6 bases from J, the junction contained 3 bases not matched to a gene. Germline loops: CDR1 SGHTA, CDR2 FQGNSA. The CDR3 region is CASSRGQGNIQYF. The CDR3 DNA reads TGTGCCAGCAGCCGCGGACAGGGAAACATTCAGTACTTC.

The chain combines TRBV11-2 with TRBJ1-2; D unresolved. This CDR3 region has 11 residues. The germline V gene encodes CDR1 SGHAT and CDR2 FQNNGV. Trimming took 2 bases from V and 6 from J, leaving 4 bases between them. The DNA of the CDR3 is TGTGCCAGCAGCTTATGGGATGGCTACACCTTC. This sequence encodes CASSLWDGYTF. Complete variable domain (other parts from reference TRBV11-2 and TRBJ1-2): EAGVAQSPRYKIIEKRQSVAFWCNPISGHATLYWYQQILGQGPKLLIQFQNNGVVDDSQLPKDRFSAERLKGVDSTLKIQPAKLEDSAVYLCASSLWDGYTFGSGTRLTVV.

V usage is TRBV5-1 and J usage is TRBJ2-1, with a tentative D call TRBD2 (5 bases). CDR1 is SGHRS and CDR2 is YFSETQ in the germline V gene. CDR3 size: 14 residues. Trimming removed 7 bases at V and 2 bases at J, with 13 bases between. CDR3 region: CASQREGPYNEQFF. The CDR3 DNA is TGCGCCAGCCAAAGAGAGGGCCCCTACAATGAGCAGTTCTTC.

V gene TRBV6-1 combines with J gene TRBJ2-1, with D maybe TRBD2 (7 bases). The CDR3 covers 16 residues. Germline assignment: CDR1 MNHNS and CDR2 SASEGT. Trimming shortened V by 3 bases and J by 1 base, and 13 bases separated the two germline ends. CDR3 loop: CASSEPRGASYNEQFF. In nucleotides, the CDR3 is TGTGCCAGCAGTGAGCCTCGGGGGGCGTCCTACAATGAGCAGTTCTTC.

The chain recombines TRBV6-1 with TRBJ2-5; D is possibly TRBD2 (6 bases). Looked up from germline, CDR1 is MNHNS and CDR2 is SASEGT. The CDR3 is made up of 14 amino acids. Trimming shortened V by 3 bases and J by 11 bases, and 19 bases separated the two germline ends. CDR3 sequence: CASSDTRRIREQYF. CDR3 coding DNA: TGTGCCAGCAGTGACACCCGACGGATTCGGGAGCAGTACTTC.

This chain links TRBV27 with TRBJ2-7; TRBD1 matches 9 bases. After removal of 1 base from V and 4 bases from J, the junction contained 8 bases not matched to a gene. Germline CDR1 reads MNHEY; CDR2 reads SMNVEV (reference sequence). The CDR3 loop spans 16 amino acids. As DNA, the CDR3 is TGTGCCAGCAGTTTATGGGTGGGACAGGGTACATACGAGCAGTACTTC. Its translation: CASSLWVGQGTYEQYF.

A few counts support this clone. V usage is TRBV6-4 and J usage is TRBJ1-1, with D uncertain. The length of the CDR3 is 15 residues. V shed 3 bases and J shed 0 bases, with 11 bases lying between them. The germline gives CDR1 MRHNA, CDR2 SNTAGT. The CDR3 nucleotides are TGTGCCAGCAGTGAACACGGAGGGTTGAACACTGAAGCTTTCTTT. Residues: CASSEHGGLNTEAFF.

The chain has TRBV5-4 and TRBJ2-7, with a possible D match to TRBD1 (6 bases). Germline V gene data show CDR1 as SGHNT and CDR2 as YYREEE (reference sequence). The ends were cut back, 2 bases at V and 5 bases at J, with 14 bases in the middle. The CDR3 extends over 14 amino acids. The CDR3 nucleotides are TGTGCCAGCAGCTTTCCTCCCAGGGGTAACGAGCAGTACTTC. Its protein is CASSFPPRGNEQYF.

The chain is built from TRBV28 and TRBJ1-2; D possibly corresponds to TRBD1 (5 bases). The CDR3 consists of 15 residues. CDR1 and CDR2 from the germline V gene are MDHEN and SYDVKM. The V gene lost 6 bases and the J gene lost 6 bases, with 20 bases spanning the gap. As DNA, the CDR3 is TGTGCCAGCAGAACCCCCCGGGACTCACCCGATGGCTACACCTTC. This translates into CASRTPRDSPDGYTF.

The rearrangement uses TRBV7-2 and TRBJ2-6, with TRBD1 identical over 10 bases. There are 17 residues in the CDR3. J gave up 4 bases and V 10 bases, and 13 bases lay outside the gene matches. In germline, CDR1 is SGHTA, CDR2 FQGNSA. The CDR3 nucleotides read TGTGCCACTAAAACCGGGACAGGGGTATCCGGGGCCAACGTCCTGACTTTC. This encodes CATKTGTGVSGANVLTF.

CDR3 in DNA: TGTGCCAGCAGCTTTACCGGGACTAGGGCCGAGCAGTACTTC. Translated: CASSFTGTRAEQYF. The V call is TRBV5-6, the J call TRBJ2-7; 8 bases align to TRBD2. Germline CDR1 SGHDT, CDR2 YYEEEE. V trimming: 2 bases; J trimming: 6 bases; junction bases outside the gene matches: 7. This CDR3 is built from 14 residues. The full variable domain, its missing parts supplied by reference TRBV5-6 and TRBJ2-7, is DAGVTQSPTHLIKTRGQQVTLRCSPKSGHDTVSWYQQALGQGPQFIFQYYEEEERQRGNFPDRFSGHQFPNYSSELNVNALLLGDSALYLCASSFTGTRAEQYFGPGTRLTVT.

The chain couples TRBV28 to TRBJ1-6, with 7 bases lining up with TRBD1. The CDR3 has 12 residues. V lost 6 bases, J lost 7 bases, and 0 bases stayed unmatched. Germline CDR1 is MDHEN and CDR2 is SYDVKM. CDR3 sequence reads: CASRTGNSPLHF. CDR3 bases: TGTGCCAGCAGGACAGGGAATTCACCCCTCCACTTT.

CDR3 protein: CASSIDPLLARYQYF. The CDR3 nucleotides are TGTGCCAGTAGTATAGACCCCCTACTAGCACGATACCAGTATTTT. The J gene is TRBJ2-3, the V gene TRBV19; D may be TRBD2 (6 bases). V was trimmed by 0 bases and J by 12 bases, leaving 19 bases between them. The CDR3 totals 15 residues. The V gene's germline CDR1 is LNHDA and CDR2 SQIVND (reference sequence).